Presented here are 20 T cell receptor beta chains from one specimen sequenced in a study of shared clonotypes between healthy human individuals. Only in-frame clones appear in the TCRdb table, and some are missing; sequencing was by immunoSEQ multiplex PCR. This table holds roughly 2.2 million clones, roughly 90% found once. Sequenced material: naive CD4+ T cells from PBMCs. Subset given: CD45RA+ positively selected. The receptors shown here come from a young man in good health. Some clones in this sample may be carry-over from other donors' samples.

The chain links TRBV5-5 to TRBJ2-3, with D perhaps matching TRBD1 (6 bases). CDR1 SGHKS and CDR2 YYEKEE come from the germline V gene (reference sequence). This CDR3 is built from 13 residues. Trimming shortened V by 6 bases and J by 2 bases, and 10 bases separated the two germline ends. CDR3 sequence reads: CASTTGYTDTQYF. The CDR3 nucleotides read TGTGCCAGCACCACAGGGTACACAGATACGCAGTATTTT.

This sequence joins TRBV6-5 and TRBJ2-1, with D possibly called TRBD1 or TRBD2 (6 bases each). CDR3 length equals 14 residues. V was shortened by 6 bases and J by 8 bases, with 17 bases between the two germline ends. CDR1 MNHEY and CDR2 SVGAGI come from the germline V gene. The DNA for the CDR3 is TGTGCCAGCAGGTCGCATTCGGGGGCGGATGAGCAGTTCTTC. Encoded protein: CASRSHSGADEQFF.

V is TRBV6-1 and J is TRBJ1-2, with TRBD1 matching 10 bases. Per germline, CDR1 MNHNS and CDR2 SASEGT. The CDR3 totals 15 residues. Unmatched junction bases numbered 9, after V lost 3 bases and J lost 8 bases. The CDR3 coding sequence is TGTGCCAGCAGTGAGACAGGGGGCTCCAGAAGGGGCTACACCTTC. The encoded protein is CASSETGGSRRGYTF.

The chain joins TRBV10-3 to TRBJ2-1; D is perhaps TRBD1 or TRBD2 (6 bases each). Trimming left V 10 bases short and J 3 bases short, with 13 bases between. The CDR3 length is 13 residues. Germline values: CDR1 ENHRY, CDR2 SYGVKD. The CDR3: CASRGQDYNEQFF. In DNA, the CDR3 is TGTGCCAGCCGGGGGCAAGACTACAATGAGCAGTTCTTC.

The V call is TRBV28, the J call TRBJ1-1; maybe TRBD1 (5 bases). V gave up 3 bases and J gave up 3 bases, with 14 bases separating them. Per germline, CDR1 MDHEN and CDR2 SYDVKM. There are 15 residues in the CDR3. The CDR3 DNA is TGTGCCAGCAGTTTGGCGGGCGTAGGGGACACTGAAGCTTTCTTT. Residues: CASSLAGVGDTEAFF.

This clone was seen once. V is TRBV15 and J is TRBJ2-7, with 9 bases aligning to TRBD1. V trimming: 2 bases; J trimming: 2 bases; junction bases outside the gene matches: 7. The germline CDR1 and CDR2 sequences are LNHNV and YYDKDF (reference sequence). There are 16 residues in the CDR3. The CDR3 is CATSRKIDRGTYEQYF. The DNA for the CDR3 is TGTGCCACCAGCAGAAAGATAGACAGGGGGACCTACGAGCAGTACTTC. Combining the CDR3 with reference TRBV15 and TRBJ2-7 gives the whole variable domain DAMVIQNPRYQVTQFGKPVTLSCSQTLNHNVMYWYQQKSSQAPKLLFHYYDKDFNNEADTPDNFQSRRPNTSFCFLDIRSPGLGDTAMYLCATSRKIDRGTYEQYFGPGTRLTVT.

The J gene is TRBJ1-3, the V gene TRBV19; 9 bases line up with TRBD1. Germline CDR1 and CDR2: LNHDA and SQIVND (reference sequence). The CDR3 loop spans 15 amino acids. J gave up 4 bases and V 5 bases, and 6 bases lay outside the gene matches. CDR3 residues: CASSPGQGRGNTIYF. In nucleotides, the CDR3 is TGTGCCAGTAGTCCCGGACAGGGGAGGGGAAACACCATATATTTT.

With respect to this clone: The same CDR3 can be traced to other DNA sequences in this sample. The chain uses TRBV6-5 and TRBJ2-7; 9 positions agree with TRBD1. Trimming cost V 0 bases and J 4 bases; bases outside gene matches: 4. Germline CDR1 and CDR2: MNHEY and SVGAGI. The CDR3 contains 15 residues. DNA for the CDR3: TGTGCCAGCAGTTACTCGGGGACAGGGACTTACGAGCAGTACTTC. This encodes CASSYSGTGTYEQYF.

This chain connects TRBV15 to TRBJ1-2; 9 positions match TRBD1. Germline loops: CDR1 LNHNV, CDR2 YYDKDF (reference sequence). The V segment lost 3 bases and the J segment 4 bases; nucleotides outside the gene matches: 12. This CDR3 region has 17 residues. CDR3 loop: CATSRRATGTGTYGYTF. As DNA, the CDR3 is TGTGCCACCAGCAGGCGAGCGACCGGGACAGGGACCTATGGCTACACCTTC.

A remark on this clone: Other DNA variants within this sample encode the same CDR3. CDR3 nucleotide sequence: TGCGCCAGCAGCTGGACAGGGGGTTCCTACGAGCAGTACTTC. Protein sequence: CASSWTGGSYEQYF. This sequence joins TRBV5-1 and TRBJ2-7; 10 bases match TRBD1. This CDR3 region has 14 residues. Trimming took 3 bases from V and 1 from J; bases not matched to a gene: 1. The germline V gene has CDR1 SGHRS and CDR2 YFSETQ.

The chain couples TRBV30 to TRBJ1-2; TRBD1 is a possible D gene (5 bases). CDR1 GTSNPN and CDR2 SVGIG come from the germline V gene (reference sequence). The length of the CDR3 is 13 residues. V lost 2 bases and J 8 bases, leaving 15 bases between the germline ends. CDR3: CAWSKGGAGGYTF. As DNA, the CDR3 is TGTGCCTGGAGTAAGGGAGGGGCGGGCGGCTACACCTTC.

The CDR3 nucleotides are TGTGCCAGCAGAATGAACCGGGACAGGGGCCAAGAGACCCAGTACTTC. Protein: CASRMNRDRGQETQYF. The V and J genes are TRBV27 and TRBJ2-5; TRBD1 aligns across 10 bases. Unmatched junction bases numbered 8, after V lost 6 bases and J lost 1 base. Germline V gives CDR1 MNHEY, CDR2 SMNVEV (reference sequence). CDR3 length equals 16 residues.

The chain employs TRBV7-2 and TRBJ2-7; D may be TRBD2 (6 bases). CDR3 length equals 11 residues. Trimming took off 3 bases at V and 11 bases at J, with 11 bases between the two ends. CDR1 is SGHTA, CDR2 FQGNSA, per germline. The CDR3 DNA reads as TGTGCCAGCAGCTTGGGCAGGGAGGAGTACTTC. Residues: CASSLGREEYF.

The chain joins TRBV6-6 to TRBJ1-1, with a possible D match to TRBD1 (5 bases). The CDR3 runs 14 residues. Trimming removed 7 bases from V and 7 bases from J, with 19 bases in between. Germline CDR1 MNHNY, CDR2 SVGAGI (reference sequence). CDR3 sequence (DNA): TGTGCCAGCACCCGGGGCGGAATCAGGAATGAAGCTTTCTTT. Translation gives CASTRGGIRNEAFF.

V and J are TRBV13 and TRBJ2-5; D might be TRBD2 (8 bases). Germline V gene data show CDR1 as PRHDT and CDR2 as FYEKMQ (reference sequence). The germline V and J ends were trimmed by 5 bases and 2 bases, with 15 bases remaining between them. The CDR3 is 15 residues long. This chain's CDR3 is CASSTGASGQETQYF. In DNA, the CDR3 is TGTGCCAGCAGCACAGGGGCTAGCGGGCAAGAGACCCAGTACTTC.

This clone was detected once. The chain is built from TRBV19 and TRBJ2-3, with 8 bases fitting TRBD2. V lost 7 bases, J lost 3 bases, and 6 bases stayed unmatched. The CDR3 extends over 14 amino acids. Germline CDR1 LNHDA, CDR2 SQIVND (reference sequence). This chain's CDR3 is CASTVAGGTDTQYF. CDR3 nucleotide sequence: TGTGCCAGTACGGTGGCGGGAGGAACAGATACGCAGTATTTT.

In its sample, this clone was seen once. This chain connects TRBV11-2 to TRBJ2-3, with 8 positions matching TRBD2. J gave up 1 base and V 6 bases, and 3 bases lay outside the gene matches. CDR3 size: 14 residues. In germline, CDR1 is SGHAT, CDR2 FQNNGV. In nucleotides, the CDR3 is TGTGCCAGCAGTTCGCGGGGGGGCACAGATACGCAGTATTTT. This codes for CASSSRGGTDTQYF. Full variable domain (outside the CDR3, taken from reference TRBV11-2 and TRBJ2-3): EAGVAQSPRYKIIEKRQSVAFWCNPISGHATLYWYQQILGQGPKLLIQFQNNGVVDDSQLPKDRFSAERLKGVDSTLKIQPAKLEDSAVYLCASSSRGGTDTQYFGPGTRLTVL.

With regard to this clone: Other DNA sequences within the sample encode an identical CDR3. The chain couples TRBV28 to TRBJ1-1; TRBD1 is a possible D gene (6 bases). Trimming shortened V by 2 bases and J by 4 bases, and 14 bases separated the two germline ends. CDR1 and CDR2 from the germline V gene are MDHEN and SYDVKM. This CDR3 spans 15 amino acids. This CDR3 is CASSLRQGLGTEAFF. As DNA, the CDR3 is TGTGCCAGCAGTTTAAGGCAGGGGCTGGGCACTGAAGCTTTCTTT.

The chain links TRBV7-3 to TRBJ2-2; tentative D call: TRBD2 (6 bases). This CDR3 has 15 residues. Germline-derived CDR1 and CDR2 are SGHTA and FQGTGA. The V and J ends lost 5 bases and 1 base respectively, with 11 bases between them. The CDR3 bases are TGTGCCAGCAGCCCAAGGCGGGGGAACACCGGGGAGCTGTTTTTT. It is translated as CASSPRRGNTGELFF. The complete variable domain, with remaining parts taken from reference TRBV7-3 and TRBJ2-2, reads GAGVSQTPSNKVTEKGKYVELRCDPISGHTALYWYRQSLGQGPEFLIYFQGTGAADDSGLPNDRFFAVRPEGSVSTLKIQRTERGDSAVYLCASSPRRGNTGELFFGEGSRLTVL.

The V gene is TRBV19, the J gene TRBJ1-4, with D perhaps TRBD1 (5 bases). V shed 6 bases and J shed 3 bases, with 11 bases lying between them. The V gene's germline CDR1 is LNHDA and CDR2 SQIVND (reference sequence). The CDR3 runs to 14 residues. The CDR3 sequence: CASSSGGSNEKLFF. The CDR3 nucleotides are TGTGCCAGTAGCTCCGGGGGGTCTAATGAAAAACTGTTTTTT. The full variable domain, with the rest looked up from reference TRBV19 and TRBJ1-4, is DGGITQSPKYLFRKEGQNVTLSCEQNLNHDAMYWYRQDPGQGLRLIYYSQIVNDFQKGDIAEGYSVSREKKESFPLTVTSAQKNPTAFYLCASSSGGSNEKLFFGSGTQLSVL.